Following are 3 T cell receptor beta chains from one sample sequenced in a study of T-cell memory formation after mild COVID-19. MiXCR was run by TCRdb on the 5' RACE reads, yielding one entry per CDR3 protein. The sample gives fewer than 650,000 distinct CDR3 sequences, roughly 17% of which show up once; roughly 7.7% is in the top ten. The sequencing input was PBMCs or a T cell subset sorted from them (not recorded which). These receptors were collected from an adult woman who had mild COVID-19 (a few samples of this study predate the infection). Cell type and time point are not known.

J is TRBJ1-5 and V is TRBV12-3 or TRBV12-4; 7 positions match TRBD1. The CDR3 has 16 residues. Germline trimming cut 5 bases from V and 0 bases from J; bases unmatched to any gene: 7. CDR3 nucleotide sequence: TGTGCCAGCAGTCCAGGGGGGACTTATAGCAATCAGCCCCAGCATTTT. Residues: CASSPGGTYSNQPQHF.

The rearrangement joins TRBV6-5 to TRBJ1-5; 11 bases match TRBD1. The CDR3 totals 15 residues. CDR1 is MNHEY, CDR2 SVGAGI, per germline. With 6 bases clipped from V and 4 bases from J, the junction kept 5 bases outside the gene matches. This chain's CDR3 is CASRQDRGPNQPQHF. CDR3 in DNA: TGTGCCAGCAGACAGGACAGGGGGCCAAATCAGCCCCAGCATTTT.

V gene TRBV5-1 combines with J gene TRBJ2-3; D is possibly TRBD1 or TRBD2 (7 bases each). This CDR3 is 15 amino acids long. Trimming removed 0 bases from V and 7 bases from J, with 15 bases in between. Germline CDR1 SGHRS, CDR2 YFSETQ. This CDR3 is CASSLEGGGRHTQYF. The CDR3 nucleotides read TGCGCCAGCAGCTTGGAGGGAGGGGGCCGACATACGCAGTATTTT. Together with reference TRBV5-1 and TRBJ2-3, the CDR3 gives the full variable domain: KAGVTQTPRYLIKTRGQQVTLSCSPISGHRSVSWYQQTPGQGLQFLFEYFSETQRNKGNFPGRFSGRQFSNSRSEMNVSTLELGDSALYLCASSLEGGGRHTQYFGPGTRLTVL.